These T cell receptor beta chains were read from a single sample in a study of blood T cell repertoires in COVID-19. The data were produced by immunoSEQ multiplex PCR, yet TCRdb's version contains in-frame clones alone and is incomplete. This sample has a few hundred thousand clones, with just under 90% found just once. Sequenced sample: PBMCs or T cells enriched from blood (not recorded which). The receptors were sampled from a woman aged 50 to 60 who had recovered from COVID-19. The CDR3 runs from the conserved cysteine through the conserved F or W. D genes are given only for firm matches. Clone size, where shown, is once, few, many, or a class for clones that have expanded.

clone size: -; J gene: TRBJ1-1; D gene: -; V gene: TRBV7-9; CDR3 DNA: TGTGCCAGCAGCTCCATGACAGATGAAGCTTTCTTT; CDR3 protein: CASSSMTDEAFF
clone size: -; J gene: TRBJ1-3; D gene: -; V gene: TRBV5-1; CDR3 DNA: TGCGCCAGCAGCTTGTCAGGGGATGGAAACACCATATATTTT; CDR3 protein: CASSLSGDGNTIYF
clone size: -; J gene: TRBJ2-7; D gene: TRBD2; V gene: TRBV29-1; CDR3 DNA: TGCAGCGTCAGACCGGGACTAGCGGGGGACGAGCAGTACTTC; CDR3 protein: CSVRPGLAGDEQYF
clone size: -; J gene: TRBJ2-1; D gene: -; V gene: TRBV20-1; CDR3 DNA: TGCAGCGGGAGCTCCTACAATGAGCAGTTCTTC; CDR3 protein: CSGSSYNEQFF
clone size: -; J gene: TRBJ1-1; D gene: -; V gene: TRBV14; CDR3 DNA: TGTGCCAGCAGCACGTCCGGGGGATGGCGCACTGAAGCTTTCTTT; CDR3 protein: CASSTSGGWRTEAFF
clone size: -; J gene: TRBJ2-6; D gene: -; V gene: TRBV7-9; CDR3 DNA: TGTGCCAGCAGCTCTGGGGGCGGCCCAATCTCTGGGGCCAACGTCCTGACTTTC; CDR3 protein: CASSSGGGPISGANVLTF
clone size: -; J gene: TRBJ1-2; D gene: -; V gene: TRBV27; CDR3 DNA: TGTGCCAGCACGCCGGAGGGCGGCGAGATGTATGGCTACACCTTC; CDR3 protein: CASTPEGGEMYGYTF
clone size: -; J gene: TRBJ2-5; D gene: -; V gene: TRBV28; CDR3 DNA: TGTGCCAGCAGTTTGGGGGGGCTAGGTCGGCAAGAGACCCAGTACTTC; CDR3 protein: CASSLGGLGRQETQYF
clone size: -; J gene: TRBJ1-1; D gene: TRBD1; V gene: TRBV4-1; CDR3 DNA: TGCGCCAGCAGCCAAGGAACAGGGGTGTTCACTGAAGCTTTCTTT; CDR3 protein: CASSQGTGVFTEAFF
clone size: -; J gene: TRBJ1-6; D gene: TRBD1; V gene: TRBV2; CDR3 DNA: TGTGCCAGCAGTCAAGGACAGGGCAAGTATTCACCCCTCCACTTT; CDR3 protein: CASSQGQGKYSPLHF
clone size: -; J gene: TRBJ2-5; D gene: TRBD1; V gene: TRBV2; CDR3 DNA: TGTGCCAGCACTGGGGACAGGGAAGAGACCCAGTACTTC; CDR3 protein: CASTGDREETQYF
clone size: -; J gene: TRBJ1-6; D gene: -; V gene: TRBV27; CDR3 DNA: TGTGCCAGCAGTTTATACGGCAGGCCAGGTGGCTATAATTCACCCCTCCACTTT; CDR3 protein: CASSLYGRPGGYNSPLHF
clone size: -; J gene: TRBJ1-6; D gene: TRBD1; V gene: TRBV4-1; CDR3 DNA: TGCGCCAGCAGCCAAGTGACAGGGCGGAATTCACCCCTCCACTTT; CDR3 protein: CASSQVTGRNSPLHF
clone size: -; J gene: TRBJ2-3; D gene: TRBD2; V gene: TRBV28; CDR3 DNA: TGTGCCAGCAGTTCCTCAGCGGGGGATATGGTGGGCACAGATACGCAGTATTTT; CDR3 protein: CASSSSAGDMVGTDTQYF
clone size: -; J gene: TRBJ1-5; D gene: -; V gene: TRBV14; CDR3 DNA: TGTGCCAGCAGCGCCTCCGGGGGTCAGCCCCAGCATTTT; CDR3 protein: CASSASGGQPQHF
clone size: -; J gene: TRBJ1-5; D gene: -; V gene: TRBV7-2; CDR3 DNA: TGTGCCAGCAGCTTAGTCAGTGGAGGGGCCCCCAATCAGCCCCAGCATTTT; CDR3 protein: CASSLVSGGAPNQPQHF
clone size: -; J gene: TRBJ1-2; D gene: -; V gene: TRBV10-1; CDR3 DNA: TGCGCCAGCACCGGGACAAGATACACCTTC; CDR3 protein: CASTGTRYTF
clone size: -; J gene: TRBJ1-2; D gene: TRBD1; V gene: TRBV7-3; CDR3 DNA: TGTGCCAGCAGCTTATGGACAGGGGCTATATATGGCTACACCTTC; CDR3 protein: CASSLWTGAIYGYTF
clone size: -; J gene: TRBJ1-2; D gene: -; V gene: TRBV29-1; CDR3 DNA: TGCAGCGTGGGCCCCACAGGGCCCGGTGGCTACACCTTC; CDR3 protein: CSVGPTGPGGYTF
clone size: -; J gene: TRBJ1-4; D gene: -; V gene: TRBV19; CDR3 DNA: TGTGCCAGTACCTCTCGACGGAGTAATGAAAAACTGTTTTTT; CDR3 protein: CASTSRRSNEKLFF
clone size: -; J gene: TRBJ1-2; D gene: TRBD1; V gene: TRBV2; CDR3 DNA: TGTGCCAGCAGACCAAGACAGGGGGGTTTGGCTAGTGGCTACACCTTC; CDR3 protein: CASRPRQGGLASGYTF
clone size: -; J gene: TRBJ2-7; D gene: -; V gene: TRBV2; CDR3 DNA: TGTGCCAGCAACCACAGGGACCCCTACGAGCAGTACTTC; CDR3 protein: CASNHRDPYEQYF
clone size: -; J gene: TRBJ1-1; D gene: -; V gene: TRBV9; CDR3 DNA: TGTGCCAGCACCTCCGGGGGGCACGACACTGAAGCTTTCTTT; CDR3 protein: CASTSGGHDTEAFF
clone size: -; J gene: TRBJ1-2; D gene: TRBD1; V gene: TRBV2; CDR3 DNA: TGTGCCAGCGGGGTCGACAGGGGAAACTATGGCTACACCTTC; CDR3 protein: CASGVDRGNYGYTF
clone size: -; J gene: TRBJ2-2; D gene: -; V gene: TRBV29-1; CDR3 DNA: TGCAGCGTGTACCGGGAAATAACCGGGGAGCTGTTTTTT; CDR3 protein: CSVYREITGELFF
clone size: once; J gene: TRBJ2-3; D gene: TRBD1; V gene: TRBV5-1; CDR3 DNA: TGCGCCAGCAGCGCGGGACAGGTAGCAGATACGCAGTATTTT; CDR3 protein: CASSAGQVADTQYF
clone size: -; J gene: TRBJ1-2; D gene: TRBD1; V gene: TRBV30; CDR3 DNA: TGTGCCTGGAGCTACAGGGACAGGGTGGCCTATGGCTACACCTTC; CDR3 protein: CAWSYRDRVAYGYTF
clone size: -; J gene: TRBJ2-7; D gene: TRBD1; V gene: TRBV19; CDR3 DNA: TGTGCCAGTAGTTCCCGGACAGGGGCCTACGAGCAGTACTTC; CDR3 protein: CASSSRTGAYEQYF
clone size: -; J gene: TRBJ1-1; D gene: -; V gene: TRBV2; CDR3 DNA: TGTGCCAGCGAATTGAACGGGGTAACGTACACTGAAGCTTTCTTT; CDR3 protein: CASELNGVTYTEAFF
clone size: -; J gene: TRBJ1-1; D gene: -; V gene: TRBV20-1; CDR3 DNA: TGCAGTGCGAGTGCGGCGGGGACTGATGAAGCTTTCTTT; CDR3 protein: CSASAAGTDEAFF
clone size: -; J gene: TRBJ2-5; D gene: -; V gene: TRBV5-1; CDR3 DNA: TGCGCCAGCAGCTGGGGGGAAGAGACCCAGTACTTC; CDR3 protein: CASSWGEETQYF
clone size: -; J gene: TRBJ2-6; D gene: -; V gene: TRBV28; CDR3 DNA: TGTGCCAGCAGTTTCTTGAGTCGCTCTGGGGCCAACGTCCTGACTTTC; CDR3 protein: CASSFLSRSGANVLTF
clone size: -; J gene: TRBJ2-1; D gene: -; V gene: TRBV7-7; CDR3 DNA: TGTGCTAGCAGCTTAGCCCCGCAGGGGGGCAATGAGCAGTTCTTC; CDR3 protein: CASSLAPQGGNEQFF
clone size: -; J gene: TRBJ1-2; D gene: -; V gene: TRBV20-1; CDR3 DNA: TGCAGTGCTAGTGCAGGGTCCGGCTATGGCTACACCTTC; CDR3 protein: CSASAGSGYGYTF
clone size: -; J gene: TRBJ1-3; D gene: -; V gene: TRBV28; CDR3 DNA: TGTGCCAGCAGTCTACTCCCCACAGCCGGGGGGTCCACCATATATTTT; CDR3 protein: CASSLLPTAGGSTIYF
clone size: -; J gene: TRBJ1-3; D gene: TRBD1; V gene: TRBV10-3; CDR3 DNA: TGTGCCATCAGACAGGGGATATTAGGTGGAAACACCATATATTTT; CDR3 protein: CAIRQGILGGNTIYF
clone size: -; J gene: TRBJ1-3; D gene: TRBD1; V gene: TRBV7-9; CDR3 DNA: TGTGCCAGCAGCTTCAACAGGGGTACTGGAAACACCATATATTTT; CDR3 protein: CASSFNRGTGNTIYF
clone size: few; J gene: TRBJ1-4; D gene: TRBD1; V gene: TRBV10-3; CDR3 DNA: TGTGCCATCAGTGACGGATTGACAGGGAAAGAATCAACTAATGAAAAACTGTTTTTT; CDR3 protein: CAISDGLTGKESTNEKLFF
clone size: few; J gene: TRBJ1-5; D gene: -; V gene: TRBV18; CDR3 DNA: TGTGCCAGCTCACCGGGCCTGAGGGATCAGCCCCAGCATTTT; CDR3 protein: CASSPGLRDQPQHF
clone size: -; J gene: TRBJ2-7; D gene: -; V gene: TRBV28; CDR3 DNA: TGTGCCAGCAGTGGCGCCGCCAGGGGTGGCAACGAGCAGTACTTC; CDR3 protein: CASSGAARGGNEQYF
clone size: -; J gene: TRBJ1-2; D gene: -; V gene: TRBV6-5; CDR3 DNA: TGTGCCAGCACGTGGTTAGGGGGACATAACTATGGCTACACCTTC; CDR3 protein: CASTWLGGHNYGYTF
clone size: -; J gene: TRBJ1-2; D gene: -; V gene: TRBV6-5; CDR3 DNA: TGTGCCAGCAGTAACCCTCCGGGTTATGGCTACACCTTC; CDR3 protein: CASSNPPGYGYTF
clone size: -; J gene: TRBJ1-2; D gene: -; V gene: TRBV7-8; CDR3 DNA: TGTGCCAGCAGCTTAGCTCGGCGGCTCGGAGGGGGCTACACCTTC; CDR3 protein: CASSLARRLGGGYTF
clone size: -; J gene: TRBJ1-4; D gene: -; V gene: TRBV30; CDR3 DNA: TGTGCCTGGAGCGAAGCCACCGTCCTGTGGGGGCCTGGTGAAAAACTGTTTTTT; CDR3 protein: CAWSEATVLWGPGEKLFF
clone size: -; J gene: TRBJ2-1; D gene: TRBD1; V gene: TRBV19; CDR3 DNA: TGTGCCAGTGAGGAGACAGGGTATTCATTTTCCTACAATGAGCAGTTCTTC; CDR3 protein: CASEETGYSFSYNEQFF
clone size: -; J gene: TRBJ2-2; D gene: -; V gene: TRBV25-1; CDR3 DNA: TGTGCCAGCAGTATGCAGGGGCCGAACACCGGGGAGCTGTTTTTT; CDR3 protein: CASSMQGPNTGELFF